A selection of T cell receptor beta chains follows, all from one sample in a study of shared T cell receptors in the human thymus. Profiled with immunoSEQ multiplex PCR; TCRdb holds only in-frame clones, not every one. The sample holds roughly 560,000 clones; about 80% are singletons and the top ten take about 0.012%. This same sample was also part of a study on human thymus T cells.

The sequenced sample consisted of thymocytes. All receptors come from a boy in the first two years of life with a congenital heart defect. The CDR3 runs from the conserved cysteine through the conserved F or W. D genes are given only for firm matches. Size values are once, few and many counts, or a class for expanded clones, and some rows have none.

>TRBV30|TRBJ2-1|NA|TRBD2
TGTGCCTGGCTAGACTCGGGACTAGCGCCCCTAAGATTCTACAATGAGCAGTTCTTC
CAWLDSGLAPLRFYNEQFF
>TRBV4-1|TRBJ2-3|NA|TRBD2
TGCGCCAGCAGCCAAGAGCCACTAGCGGGAGGCACAGATACGCAGTATTTT
CASSQEPLAGGTDTQYF
>TRBV4-3|TRBJ1-5|NA|TRBD1
TGCGCCAGCAGCCAAGGGACAGGGCCTTATAGCAATCAGCCCCAGCATTTT
CASSQGTGPYSNQPQHF
>TRBV28|TRBJ2-2|NA|TRBD2
TGTGCCAGCAGCGAACTAGCGGTCACCGGGGAGCTGTTTTTT
CASSELAVTGELFF
>TRBV5-5|TRBJ2-7|NA|TRBD2
TGTGCCAGCAGCCAGCGGGAGGGCCTAATCTACGAGCAGTACTTC
CASSQREGLIYEQYF
>TRBV11-2|TRBJ2-7|few|TRBD1
TGTGCCAGCAGCTTAGGACAGGGTCACTACGAGCAGTACTTC
CASSLGQGHYEQYF
>TRBV11-2|TRBJ2-7|few|NA
TGTGCCAGCGCGATAACCGGGGGACGCAGGCAGTACTTC
CASAITGGRRQYF
>TRBV6-1|TRBJ1-3|NA|NA
TGTGCCAGCAGTGAAGCCGGGGGGCACTCTGGAAACACCATATATTTT
CASSEAGGHSGNTIYF
>TRBV30|TRBJ1-2|once|NA
TGTGCCTGGACCCAATCGGGGGGCCATAACTATGGCTACACCTTC
CAWTQSGGHNYGYTF
>TRBV6-4|TRBJ2-5|NA|TRBD2
TGTGCCAGCACCTACTCAAGGGGCCTAGCGGGAGACGGGACCCAGTACTTC
CASTYSRGLAGDGTQYF